The rows below give T cell receptor beta chains drawn from one sample of a study of tumor-infiltrating lymphocytes in primary liver carcinoma. TCRdb re-called the multiplex PCR reads with MiXCR, one entry per CDR3 protein. The data contain 95,000 to 100,000 distinct CDR3 sequences, about 70% of them singletons. The sequenced sample was liver tumor tissue from sampling region 2. The receptors stem from a woman aged 60 to 75 with primary liver carcinoma and hepatitis B virus infection. Each CDR3 is given with its conserved first and last residue. The order of the fields is J gene, clone size, V gene, D gene, CDR3 protein, CDR3 DNA. The D gene is left open where the match is weak. Clone size is stated in some rows and not others, as once, few, many or a class when expanded.

TRBJ1-5 many TRBV4-1 - CASSQGGGNSQPQHF TGCGCCAGCAGCCAAGGAGGAGGTAACAGCCAGCCCCAGCATTTT
TRBJ2-7 many TRBV2 TRBD1 CASSEGRGPYEQYF TGTGCCAGCAGTGAAGGCAGGGGGCCGTACGAGCAGTACTTC
TRBJ2-7 - TRBV11-3 TRBD2 CAGSLERAGGHRSYEQYF TGTGCCGGTAGCTTAGAGAGGGCGGGAGGCCACCGCTCCTACGAGCAGTACTTC
TRBJ1-1 - TRBV5-1 - CVGSSQHMNTEAFF TGCGTCGGCAGCTCACAACATATGAACACTGAAGCTTTCTTT
TRBJ2-2 few TRBV7-9 - CASSLVGITGELFF TGTGCCAGCAGCTTAGTCGGTATCACCGGGGAGCTGTTTTTT
TRBJ2-7 - TRBV25-1 - CASSAGDYEQYF TGTGCCAGCTCCGCTGGGGACTACGAGCAGTACTTC
TRBJ1-6 medium-sized TRBV11-2 TRBD1 CASSLVLSGQGSPLHF TGTGCCAGCAGCTTAGTCCTCTCGGGACAGGGTTCACCCCTCCACTTT
TRBJ2-4 - TRBV28 - CASSPDLAKNIRYF TGTGCCAGCAGTCCAGATTTAGCCAAAAACATTCGGTACTTC
TRBJ1-2 - TRBV11-2 - CASSLDQGTKHTF TGTGCCAGCAGCTTAGATCAAGGGACAAAGCATACCTTC
TRBJ2-5 many TRBV12-3/TRBV12-4 - CASSFRGVGVIRETQYF TGTGCCAGCAGTTTTCGGGGAGTGGGGGTCATCAGGGAGACCCAGTACTTC
TRBJ2-7 few TRBV28 TRBD2 CASSSWRGLAGGGEQYF TGTGCCAGCAGTTCTTGGAGGGGGCTAGCGGGAGGGGGCGAGCAGTACTTC
TRBJ2-3 many TRBV4-1 - CASSGRGFASTDTQYF TGCGCCAGCAGCGGCCGGGGGTTCGCTAGCACAGATACGCAGTATTTT
TRBJ2-2 - TRBV4-1 TRBD2 CASSQGTSGIVELFF TGCGCCAGCAGCCAAGGGACTAGCGGGATCGTGGAGCTTTTTTTT
TRBJ2-2 medium-sized TRBV11-3 TRBD2 CASSGTSGIVTGELFF TGTGCCAGCAGCGGCACTAGCGGGATTGTCACCGGGGAGCTGTTTTTT
TRBJ1-2 - TRBV28 - CASSFLCYGYTF TGTGCCAGCAGTTTTTTGTGCTATGGCTACACATTC
TRBJ2-3 - TRBV4-2 TRBD2 CARSQVEGGRKDTQYF TGTGCCAGGAGCCAAGTGGAGGGAGGGCGCAAAGATACGCAGTATTTT
TRBJ2-1 - TRBV11-3 - CASNSRGARSMGNEQFF TGTGCCAGCAACTCCCGGGGGGCGCGGAGCATGGGTAATGAGCAGTTCTTC
TRBJ1-1 few TRBV5-4 - CASSSNWGSIEAFF TGTGCCAGCAGCTCTAACTGGGGGAGTATTGAAGCTTTCTTT
TRBJ2-3 - TRBV11-2 - CASSLSFGGFDTQYF TGTGCCAGCAGCTTAAGTTTTGGGGGGTTCGATACGCAGTATTTT
TRBJ2-5 many TRBV6-6 TRBD1 CASSYLGQGQETQYF TGTGCCAGCAGTTACTTGGGACAGGGCCAAGAGACCCAGTACTTC
TRBJ2-7 - TRBV12-3/TRBV12-4 TRBD2 CASGSGLVGGYAYEQYF TGTGCCAGCGGTTCTGGACTAGTGGGAGGTTACGCCTACGAGCAGTACTTC
TRBJ2-1 once TRBV29-1 - CGVNLESRGNEQFF TGCGGCGTTAACCTGGAAAGTAGGGGAAATGAGCAGTTCTTC
TRBJ2-7 - TRBV6-5 TRBD2 CASSAVGGYYEQYF TGTGCCAGCAGCGCGGTGGGAGGGTACTACGAGCAGTACTTC
TRBJ1-1 medium-sized TRBV13 TRBD1 CASSFRQGSTEAFF TGTGCCAGCAGCTTCCGACAGGGGAGTACTGAAGCTTTCTTT
TRBJ1-1 many TRBV4-1 - CASSQGPLGTEAFF TGCGCCAGCAGCCAAGGGCCACTGGGGACTGAAGCTTTCTTT
TRBJ1-2 few TRBV7-9 - CASSPILETAFYTF TGTGCCAGCAGCCCAATACTGGAGACAGCTTTCTACACCTTC
TRBJ2-1 - TRBV4-1 TRBD2 CACSHTGLAETYNELFF TGCGCCTGCAGCCATACAGGACTAGCGGAAACCTACAATGAGCTGTTCTTC
TRBJ2-2 - TRBV12-3/TRBV12-4 - CVSSFYRDTGELFF TGTGTCAGCAGTTTTTACAGGGACACCGGGGAGCTGTTTTTC
TRBJ2-1 - TRBV6-2/TRBV6-3 TRBD2 CASKGLAGYIEQFF TGTGCCAGCAAGGGACTAGCCGGTTACATTGAGCAGTTCTTC
TRBJ2-3 many TRBV28 TRBD2 CASSLSAGGPTADTQYF TGTGCCAGCAGTTTATCGGCGGGAGGGCCCACCGCAGATACGCAGTATTTT
TRBJ2-7 many TRBV7-9 TRBD2 CASSFMVAGAVEQYF TGTGCCAGCAGCTTTATGGTAGCGGGAGCCGTCGAGCAGTACTTC
TRBJ2-7 many TRBV28 TRBD1 CASSGTGALSYEQYF TGTGCCAGCAGTGGGACAGGGGCGCTTTCCTACGAGCAGTACTTC
TRBJ2-4 - TRBV7-9 - CASSANRVRDIQYF TGTGCCAGCAGCGCTAACAGGGTAAGGGACATTCAGTACTTC
TRBJ1-1 medium-sized TRBV10-3 - CAISESQGLDTEAFF TGTGCCATCAGTGAATCACAGGGTTTAGACACTGAAGCTTTCTTT
TRBJ2-5 - TRBV2 - CASRPGTHIETQYF TGTGCCAGCAGGCCCGGGACGCATATCGAGACCCAGTACTTC
TRBJ2-3 - TRBV29-1 TRBD1 CSVTGGSGNQPQYF TGCAGCGTTACAGGGGGGTCGGGCAATCAGCCCCAGTATTTT
TRBJ2-3 - TRBV10-3 TRBD2 CVNTGTSGSGISTDTQYF TGTGTCAATACCGGGACTAGCGGGAGCGGTATTAGCACAGATACGCAGTATTTT
TRBJ1-5 - TRBV2 - CATSDGDQPQHF TGTGCCACCAGTGACGGGGATCAGCCCCAACATTTT
TRBJ2-3 medium-sized TRBV5-1 - CASSLGGDTQYF TGTGCCAGCAGCTTAGGAGGAGATACGCAGTATTTT
TRBJ2-1 - TRBV12-3/TRBV12-4 - CASSLFGVGWRSYEKFF TGTGCCAGCAGTTTATTCGGGGTAGGGTGGCGTTCTTATGAGAAGTTCTTC